These T cell receptor beta chains were read from a single sample in a study of response to subunit inactivated influenza vaccine. TCRdb reprocessed the RT-PCR reads with MiXCR, giving one entry per CDR3 protein. The sample has about 830,000 distinct CDR3 sequences, around 18% seen once. The material sequenced was PBMCs from blood, taken 5 days after vaccination. Receptors originate from a man between 50 and 59 years old who received an inactivated influenza vaccine. Each CDR3 is given with its conserved first and last residue. The D gene is left open where the match is weak. Clone size, where shown, is once, few, many, or a class for clones that have expanded.

13,many,TRBJ1-5,-,TRBV7-2,TGTGCCAGCAGCCCCAAGGTGAATCAGCCCCAGCATTTT,CASSPKVNQPQHF
17,-,TRBJ2-5,-,TRBV28,TGTGCCAGCAGTTTAATGGGTACCCGGGCCAGGAAAGAGACCCAGTACTTC,CASSLMGTRARKETQYF
11,-,TRBJ1-4,-,TRBV9,TGTGCCAGCAGCGTAAGAGAAAAACTGTTTTTT,CASSVREKLFF
16,-,TRBJ2-7,TRBD1,TRBV18,TGTGCCAGCTCTCCCACGACGGACAGGATATCCTACGAGCAGTACTTC,CASSPTTDRISYEQYF
18,-,TRBJ2-3,TRBD2,TRBV4-3,TGCGCCAGCAGCCAAGATGCCGTGGGACTAGCGGGAGCAGATACGCAGTATTTT,CASSQDAVGLAGADTQYF
16,few,TRBJ1-1,TRBD1,TRBV7-2,TGTGCCAGCAGCTTAGAGGCAGGGGGCTTCAACACTGAAGCTTTCTTT,CASSLEAGGFNTEAFF
14,many,TRBJ2-3,-,TRBV5-1,TGCGCCAGCAGCCCGGGTCCAAGCACAGATACGCAGTATTTT,CASSPGPSTDTQYF
14,-,TRBJ1-5,-,TRBV10-3,TGTGCCATCAGCGAAATGGGGAGAGAGGGGCCCCAGCATTTT,CAISEMGREGPQHF
15,-,TRBJ2-3,-,TRBV18,TGTGCCAGCTCACCACGGTACAGTTTCACAGATACGCAGTATTTT,CASSPRYSFTDTQYF
15,few,TRBJ2-1,-,TRBV10-3,TGTGCCATCAGTGAACCAGGACTGACCTACAATGAGCAGTTCTTC,CAISEPGLTYNEQFF
15,-,TRBJ2-3,-,TRBV18,TGTGCCAGCTCACAGACGGAGGAGGTACCAGATACGCAGTATTTT,CASSQTEEVPDTQYF
15,-,TRBJ2-4,TRBD1,TRBV10-2,TGCGCCAGCAGTGACAGGGGGCCAGCCAAAAACATTCAGTACTTC,CASSDRGPAKNIQYF
14,-,TRBJ2-3,TRBD1,TRBV7-3,TGTGCCAGCAGCAAACAGGGGCACACAGATACGCAGTATTTT,CASSKQGHTDTQYF
17,few,TRBJ1-3,-,TRBV10-3,TGTGCCATCAGTGAGTCGGTTGTCCGGAGCTCTGGAAACACCATATATTTT,CAISESVVRSSGNTIYF
17,few,TRBJ2-1,TRBD2,TRBV4-1,TGCGCCAGCAGCCAGCCTCTCCCTAGCGGGAGTGGGGAAGAGCAGTTCTTC,CASSQPLPSGSGEEQFF
14,few,TRBJ2-3,TRBD2,TRBV10-3,TGTGCCATCAGCGATGGGAGGGCCCCCGATACGCAGTATTTT,CAISDGRAPDTQYF
13,few,TRBJ1-6,-,TRBV3-1,TGTGCCAGCAGCCGTCAACAGGGAACACCCCTCCACTTT,CASSRQQGTPLHF